A single sample gave rise to the 23 T cell receptor beta chains below, sequenced in a study of blood T cell repertoires in COVID-19 (dated by TCRdb to between 2020 and 2021). Library method: the immunoSEQ multiplex PCR assay. TCRdb mirrors the immuneACCESS table, restricted to in-frame sequences. Some clones are absent from its copies; in checked studies, under half trace to an unresolved V gene, and the reason for the others is unknown. The sample data list approximately 68,000 clones, and roughly 86% of these were observed just once. Of the sample, around 14% falls within the top ten clones. Material for sequencing was peripheral blood. These receptor sequences come from a woman in her fifties or sixties with acute or convalescent COVID-19.

This clone was counted between two and nine times. This chain links TRBV5-1 with TRBJ2-2; D call uncertain. Trimming cost V 0 bases and J 0 bases, with 6 bases left between them. Germline V lookup: CDR1 SGHRS, CDR2 YFSETQ. This CDR3 comprises 15 residues. The CDR3 sequence is CASSLESSNTGELFF. In nucleotides, the CDR3 is TGCGCCAGCAGCTTGGAATCTTCGAACACCGGGGAGCTGTTTTTT.

The chain has TRBV2 and TRBJ2-2; unclear D gene. V lost 6 bases to trimming and J lost 1 base, with 6 bases between them. The length of the CDR3 is 13 residues. Germline V gene lookup returns CDR1 SNHLY and CDR2 FYNNEI. DNA for the CDR3: TGTGCCAGCAGGGGCTTGAACACCGGGGAGCTGTTTTTT. As protein: CASRGLNTGELFF.

This clone was seen once. The chain links TRBV19 to TRBJ1-2; the match to TRBD1 covers 7 bases. J was trimmed by 8 bases and V by 4 bases; bases with no gene match: 10. CDR1 is LNHDA and CDR2 is SQIVND in the germline V gene (reference sequence). The CDR3 spans 14 residues. CDR3 DNA sequence: TGTGCCAGTAGTAATACAGGGGATTCGGTCGGCTACACCTTC. Protein sequence: CASSNTGDSVGYTF.

The chain uses TRBV27 and TRBJ1-4; D remains unclear. The CDR3 has 15 residues. V lost 3 bases to trimming and J lost 7 bases, with 15 bases between them. The germline V gene has CDR1 MNHEY and CDR2 SMNVEV (reference sequence). The CDR3 region is CASSFGGFSGEKLFF. In nucleotides, the CDR3 is TGTGCCAGCAGTTTCGGAGGGTTTAGTGGTGAAAAACTGTTTTTT.

This chain uses TRBV5-1 with TRBJ2-1; 10 bases map to TRBD2. V trimming: 4 bases; J trimming: 0 bases; junction bases outside the gene matches: 7. This CDR3 has 17 amino acids. The V gene's germline CDR1 is SGHRS and CDR2 YFSETQ. As DNA, the CDR3 is TGCGCCAGCAGCCTCGACGTAGCGGGGGGCTCCTACAATGAGCAGTTCTTC. It encodes CASSLDVAGGSYNEQFF.

The genes are TRBV10-3 and TRBJ2-7; D might be TRBD2 (6 bases). The CDR3 length is 13 residues. V was shortened by 6 bases and J by 1 base, with 10 bases between the two germline ends. Germline-derived CDR1 and CDR2 are ENHRY and SYGVKD. The CDR3, as DNA: TGTGCCATCAGCGGGGGTGCGTCCTACGAGCAGTACTTC. It encodes CAISGGASYEQYF.

The rearrangement uses TRBV19 and TRBJ1-5; no clear D gene. The CDR3 runs 15 residues. V lost 5 bases and J 4 bases, leaving 15 bases between the germline ends. Germline V gene data show CDR1 as LNHDA and CDR2 as SQIVND (reference sequence). The chain's CDR3 is CASSVQVSGNQPQHF. CDR3 in DNA: TGTGCCAGTAGTGTTCAGGTTTCCGGTAATCAGCCCCAGCATTTT.

This chain uses TRBV4-1 with TRBJ1-5; possible D gene TRBD1, 5 bases. V gave up 4 bases and J gave up 8 bases, with 18 bases separating them. Germline CDR1 is MGHRA and CDR2 is YSYEKL. CDR3 length: 15 amino acids. The CDR3 loop is CASSPGVRFEEPQHF. The CDR3 region has the DNA TGCGCCAGCAGCCCGGGGGTGCGATTCGAAGAGCCCCAGCATTTT.

The chain is built from TRBV11-2 and TRBJ1-6; 10 bases match TRBD1. With 1 base clipped from V and 8 bases from J, the junction kept 2 bases outside the gene matches. Germline loops: CDR1 SGHAT, CDR2 FQNNGV. This CDR3 comprises 15 residues. The CDR3 DNA sequence: TGTGCCAGCAGCTTAGGTGGGACAGGGGATTCACCCCTCCACTTT. This codes for CASSLGGTGDSPLHF.

The chain has TRBV4-1 and TRBJ2-5; D perhaps matches TRBD2 (6 bases). Germline V gene lookup returns CDR1 MGHRA and CDR2 YSYEKL. Trimming cost V 4 bases and J 1 base, with 13 bases left between them. The CDR3 is 15 residues long. The CDR3 DNA follows: TGCGCCAGCAGCCTCCCCGCCGGGGGCCAAGAGACCCAGTACTTC. Its protein is CASSLPAGGQETQYF.

The rearrangement joins TRBV9 to TRBJ1-5; perhaps TRBD1 as D (5 bases). V was clipped by 3 bases and J by 3 bases, with 10 bases between them. Germline CDR1 SGDLS, CDR2 YYNGEE. This CDR3 region has 14 residues. DNA for the CDR3: TGTGCCAGCAGCGATGGGGGGAACAATCAGCCCCAGCATTTT. It yields the protein CASSDGGNNQPQHF.

This chain uses TRBV3-1 (or the pseudogene TRBV3-2) with TRBJ2-3; 10 nucleotides agree with TRBD2. Germline-derived CDR1 and CDR2 are LGHDT and YNNKEL (reference sequence). This CDR3 contains 18 residues. J gave up 1 base and V 2 bases, and 9 bases lay outside the gene matches. The CDR3 DNA sequence: TGTGCCAGCAGCCAATGGGGCGAGGGGACTAGCGGCACAGATACGCAGTATTTT. This translates into CASSQWGEGTSGTDTQYF.

V is TRBV6-5 and J is TRBJ1-2; the match to TRBD1 covers 10 bases. CDR1 MNHEY and CDR2 SVGAGI come from the germline V gene. The CDR3 totals 12 residues. Unmatched junction bases numbered 3, after V lost 6 bases and J lost 8 bases. CDR3 coding DNA: TGTGCCAGCAGCAGACAGGGGGCAGGCTACACCTTC. It codes for CASSRQGAGYTF.

The genes are TRBV3-1 (or the pseudogene TRBV3-2) and TRBJ2-7; 7 bases line up with TRBD2. The length of the CDR3 is 13 residues. V shed 5 bases and J 6 bases; nucleotides not matched to a gene: 7. Germline CDR1 reads LGHDT; CDR2 reads YNNKEL (reference sequence). DNA of the CDR3: TGTGCCAGCAGCTTGGGGAGGGTAGCCGAGCAGTACTTC. It translates to CASSLGRVAEQYF.

J is TRBJ2-1 and V is TRBV21-1; the table's D call TRBD2 went unverified against the DNA. TRBV21-1 is flagged as a pseudogene. The CDR3 sequence is 17 residues long. The chain's CDR3 is CASSKDAASGAYNEQFF. The CDR3 nucleotides are TGTGCCAGCAGCAAAGATGCGGCTAGCGGGGCCTACAATGAGCAGTTCTTC.

The CDR3, as DNA: TGCGCCAGCAGCTTTGCGGCCAGCGGGAACCAAGAGACCCAGTACTTC. It is translated as CASSFAASGNQETQYF. The V and J genes are TRBV5-1 and TRBJ2-5; 7 bases are shared with TRBD2. Germline V gene sequence: CDR1 SGHRS, CDR2 YFSETQ. CDR3 length: 16 amino acids. J lost 0 bases, V lost 2 bases, and 7 bases had no gene match.

The chain couples TRBV18 to TRBJ2-5, with TRBD2 identical over 8 bases. The CDR3 covers 15 residues. With V trimmed by 1 base and J by 5 bases, 6 bases remained unmatched. CDR1 and CDR2 (germline): KGHSH, LQKENI. CDR3 amino acids: CASSPLAGGAETQYF. In DNA form, the CDR3 reads TGTGCCAGCTCACCACTGGCGGGGGGCGCGGAGACCCAGTACTTC.

Written as DNA, the CDR3 is TGTGCCAGCAGCCTGACAGGGTGGAATTCACCCCTCCACTTT. The encoded protein is CASSLTGWNSPLHF. J is TRBJ1-6 and V is TRBV7-8; 7 bases agree with TRBD1. The CDR3 contains 14 residues. Germline V gene sequence: CDR1 SGHVS, CDR2 FQNEAQ. After removal of 5 bases from V and 7 bases from J, the junction contained 5 bases not matched to a gene.

The J gene is TRBJ2-7, the V gene TRBV6-1; D unresolved. CDR1 and CDR2 (germline): MNHNS, SASEGT. V was cut by 0 bases and J by 0 bases, with 15 bases left in between. CDR3 length: 17 residues. CDR3 sequence: CASSEAFPGSLSYEQYF. The CDR3 coding sequence is TGTGCCAGCAGTGAAGCGTTTCCGGGTAGCCTCTCCTACGAGCAGTACTTC.

The chain links TRBV5-4 to TRBJ2-5; 10 positions match TRBD2. The CDR3 runs 16 residues. V shed 0 bases, J shed 1 base, and the junction held 3 bases outside the gene matches. Germline CDR1 and CDR2: SGHNT and YYREEE (reference sequence). The CDR3, as DNA: TGTGCCAGCAGCTTGGCGCTAGCGGGGGCCCAAGAGACCCAGTACTTC. This translates into CASSLALAGAQETQYF.

The chain combines TRBV4-1 with TRBJ2-7, with D perhaps TRBD2 (6 bases). The CDR3 sequence is 14 residues long. V lost 4 bases and J 0 bases, leaving 10 bases between the germline ends. Germline V CDR1 and CDR2: MGHRA, YSYEKL. The CDR3 sequence is CASSPPGGSYEQYF. The CDR3 DNA follows: TGCGCCAGCAGCCCACCCGGGGGCTCCTACGAGCAGTACTTC.

This clone was recorded once. V usage is TRBV5-1 and J usage is TRBJ2-2; D is undetermined. Trimming cost V 4 bases and J 1 base, with 5 bases left between them. Germline values: CDR1 SGHRS, CDR2 YFSETQ. The CDR3 loop spans 13 amino acids. In DNA, the CDR3 is TGCGCCAGCAGCCCTAGGAACACCGGGGAGCTGTTTTTT. It is translated as CASSPRNTGELFF.

The CDR3 DNA sequence: TGTGCCAGCAGCCAAGAATCGGGGGGCCCTGGGGAGCAGTACTTC. Protein sequence: CASSQESGGPGEQYF. V usage is TRBV4-2 and J usage is TRBJ2-7, with a possible D match to TRBD2 (7 bases). Deletions cut 0 bases from V and 7 bases from J, with 16 bases between. The CDR3 consists of 15 residues. Germline V gives CDR1 LGHNA, CDR2 YNFKEQ.